The 12 T cell receptor beta chains below were found in one sample sequenced in a study of regulatory T cells in long-lasting Graves disease. To make TCR beta libraries, researchers used iRepertoire HTBI primers and Arm-PCR of CDR3 regions. TCRdb fed the multiplex PCR reads into MiXCR, producing one record per CDR3 protein. The table records roughly 500,000 distinct CDR3 sequences, approximately 12% of them present only once. Documented time point: newly diagnosed GD, antithyroid drugs for less than 3 months. Following extraction of RNA from PBMCs, that RNA was used to make the TCR library. These data were also reused for a study on T cells in Graves' hyperthyroidism and ophthalmopathy.

The sample in question was peripheral blood mononuclear cells (PBMCs), obtained at new diagnosis, from a patient treated with antithyroid drugs. The receptors originated from a woman aged 25 to 39 with Graves disease.

This clonotype has a handful of counts. V gene TRBV14 combines with J gene TRBJ2-3; possibly TRBD1 or TRBD2 for D (5 bases each). Germline V gene sequence: CDR1 SGHDN, CDR2 FVKESK. This CDR3 comprises 13 residues. V shed 5 bases and J shed 14 bases, with 20 bases lying between them. The CDR3, as DNA: TGTGCCAGCAGCTTTACCGGGGCCGTGGGTCCGTATTTT. It specifies CASSFTGAVGPYF.

The J gene is TRBJ2-7, the V gene TRBV14; possibly TRBD2 for D (6 bases). Germline values: CDR1 SGHDN, CDR2 FVKESK. CDR3 length equals 15 residues. The V end was cut by 1 base, the J end by 7 bases, with 17 bases between. This CDR3 reads CASSQVSGGFREQYF. Here the CDR3 DNA reads TGTGCCAGCAGCCAAGTCTCTGGGGGGTTCAGGGAGCAGTACTTC.

In its sample, this clonotype was seen many times. The chain carries TRBV30 and TRBJ1-1, with 8 bases fitting TRBD1. Losses at the gene ends were 3 bases for V and 1 base for J; bases not matched to a gene: 4. The length of the CDR3 is 14 residues. CDR1 is GTSNPN, CDR2 SVGIG, per germline (reference sequence). The CDR3 DNA reads TGTGCCTGGAGCCGAGACAGGGGGAACACTGAAGCTTTCTTT. As protein: CAWSRDRGNTEAFF.

This clonotype was recorded many times. The chain has TRBV3-1 and TRBJ2-3; maybe TRBD2 (6 bases). Trimming pared 4 bases from V and 4 bases from J, leaving 9 bases between. Per the germline V gene, CDR1 is LGHDT and CDR2 is YNNKEL (reference sequence). The CDR3 loop spans 13 amino acids. CDR3 residues: CASSPGGADTQYF. The CDR3 nucleotides are TGTGCCAGCAGCCCAGGAGGGGCAGATACGCAGTATTTT.

In nucleotides, the CDR3 is TGTGCCAGCAGTGACGAGGACAGCCCGAACACTGAAGCTTTCTTT. This translates into CASSDEDSPNTEAFF. The chain has TRBV25-1 and TRBJ1-1; perhaps TRBD1 as D (6 bases). V was shortened by 3 bases and J by 1 base, with 12 bases between the two germline ends. CDR1 MGHDK and CDR2 SYGVNS come from the germline V gene. The CDR3 totals 15 residues.

V is TRBV4-1 and J is TRBJ2-1, with 8 bases lining up with TRBD2. Unmatched junction bases numbered 6, after V lost 0 bases and J lost 8 bases. In germline, CDR1 is MGHRA, CDR2 YSYEKL. CDR3 length equals 15 residues. CDR3 DNA sequence: TGCGCCAGCAGCCAAGAACGGGGGGGCATCGATGAGCAGTTCTTC. Amino acids: CASSQERGGIDEQFF.

This clonotype showed up just a few times. V is TRBV14 and J is TRBJ2-5; no reliable D call. The germline V and J ends were trimmed by 1 base and 9 bases, with 6 bases remaining between them. The CDR3 extends over 11 amino acids. The germline V gene encodes CDR1 SGHDN and CDR2 FVKESK. DNA for the CDR3: TGTGCCAGCAGCCAAGCCCGGGCCCAGTACTTC. Its translation: CASSQARAQYF.

This rearrangement joins TRBV6-2 or TRBV6-3 to TRBJ2-1; a possible D gene is TRBD1 (6 bases). Germline values: CDR1 MNHEY, CDR2 SVGEGT. V was clipped by 5 bases and J by 3 bases, with 29 bases between them. This CDR3 is built from 20 residues. The CDR3 bases are TGTGCCAGCAGTGAACGGACAGTTATTTACCCACGAATCTACTACAATGAGCAGTTCTTC. It translates to CASSERTVIYPRIYYNEQFF.

This clonotype was counted between two and nine times. The J gene is TRBJ1-1, the V gene TRBV5-1; a weak D match, TRBD1 (5 bases). Germline CDR1 and CDR2: SGHRS and YFSETQ. V was cut by 1 base and J by 1 base, with 11 bases left in between. CDR3 size: 15 residues. The CDR3 nucleotides are TGCGCCAGCAGCTTGAAGGATACAGGGAACACTGAAGCTTTCTTT. Translating it yields CASSLKDTGNTEAFF.

The DNA for the CDR3 is TGTGCCAGCAGCCCATCGGTGGTACCTTCTAATGAGCAGTTCTTC. Amino acids: CASSPSVVPSNEQFF. V gene TRBV7-3 combines with J gene TRBJ2-1; D unresolved. The CDR3 has 15 amino acids. V was clipped by 5 bases and J by 7 bases, with 18 bases between them. Germline V gene lookup returns CDR1 SGHTA and CDR2 FQGTGA.

This clonotype appeared a few times. The V and J genes are TRBV10-3 and TRBJ1-5, with D maybe TRBD1 (6 bases). The CDR3 has 17 residues. The germline V gene has CDR1 ENHRY and CDR2 SYGVKD. The V gene lost 0 bases and the J gene lost 0 bases, with 12 bases spanning the gap. Here the CDR3 DNA reads TGTGCCATCAGTGAGTCGATCGCAGGGGTTAGCAATCAGCCCCAGCATTTT. It is translated as CAISESIAGVSNQPQHF.

Ten or more counts support this clonotype. The rearrangement joins TRBV24-1 to TRBJ2-1; D gene uncertain. Germline lookup yields CDR1 KGHDR and CDR2 SFDVKD. The CDR3 runs to 12 residues. Trimming cost V 5 bases and J 7 bases, with 8 bases left between them. The CDR3 protein is CATSAGFNEQFF. As DNA, the CDR3 is TGTGCCACCAGTGCCGGATTTAATGAGCAGTTCTTC.